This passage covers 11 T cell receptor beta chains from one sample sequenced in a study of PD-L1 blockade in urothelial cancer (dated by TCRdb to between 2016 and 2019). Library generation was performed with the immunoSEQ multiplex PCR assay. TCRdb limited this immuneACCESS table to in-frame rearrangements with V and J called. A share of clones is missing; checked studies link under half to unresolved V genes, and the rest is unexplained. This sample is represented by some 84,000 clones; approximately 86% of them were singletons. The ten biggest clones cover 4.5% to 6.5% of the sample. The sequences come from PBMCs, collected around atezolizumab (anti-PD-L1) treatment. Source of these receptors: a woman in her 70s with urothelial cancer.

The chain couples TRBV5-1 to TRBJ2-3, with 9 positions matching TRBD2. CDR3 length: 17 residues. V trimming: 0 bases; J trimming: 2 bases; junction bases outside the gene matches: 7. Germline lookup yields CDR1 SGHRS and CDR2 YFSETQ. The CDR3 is CASSLGTSGRATDTQYF. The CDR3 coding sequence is TGCGCCAGCAGCTTGGGTACTAGCGGGCGGGCCACAGATACGCAGTATTTT.

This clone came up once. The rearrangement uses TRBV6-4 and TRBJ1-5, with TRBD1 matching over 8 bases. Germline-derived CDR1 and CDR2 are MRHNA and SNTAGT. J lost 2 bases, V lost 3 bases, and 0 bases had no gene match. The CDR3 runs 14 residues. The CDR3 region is CASSEQGGNQPQHF. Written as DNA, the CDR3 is TGTGCCAGCAGTGAACAGGGGGGCAATCAGCCCCAGCATTTT.

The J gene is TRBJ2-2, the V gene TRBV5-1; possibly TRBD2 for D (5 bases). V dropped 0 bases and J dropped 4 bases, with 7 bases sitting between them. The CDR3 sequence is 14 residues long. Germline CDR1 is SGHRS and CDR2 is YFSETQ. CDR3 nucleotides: TGCGCCAGCAGCTTGGGCGGGTTCACCGGGGAGCTGTTTTTT. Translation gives CASSLGGFTGELFF.

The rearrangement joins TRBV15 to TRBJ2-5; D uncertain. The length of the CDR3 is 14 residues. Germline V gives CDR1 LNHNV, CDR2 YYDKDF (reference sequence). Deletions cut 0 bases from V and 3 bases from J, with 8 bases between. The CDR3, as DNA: TGTGCCACCAGCAGAGATCGCGCGGAAGAGACCCAGTACTTC. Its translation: CATSRDRAEETQYF. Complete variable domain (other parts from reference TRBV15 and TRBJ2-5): DAMVIQNPRYQVTQFGKPVTLSCSQTLNHNVMYWYQQKSSQAPKLLFHYYDKDFNNEADTPDNFQSRRPNTSFCFLDIRSPGLGDTAMYLCATSRDRAEETQYFGPGTRLLVL.

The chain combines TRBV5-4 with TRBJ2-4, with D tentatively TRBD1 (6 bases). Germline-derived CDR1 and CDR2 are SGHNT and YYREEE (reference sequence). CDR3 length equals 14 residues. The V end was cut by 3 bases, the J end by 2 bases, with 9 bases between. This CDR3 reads CASSSRGTKNIQYF. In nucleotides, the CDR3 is TGTGCCAGCAGCTCCAGGGGAACCAAAAACATTCAGTACTTC.

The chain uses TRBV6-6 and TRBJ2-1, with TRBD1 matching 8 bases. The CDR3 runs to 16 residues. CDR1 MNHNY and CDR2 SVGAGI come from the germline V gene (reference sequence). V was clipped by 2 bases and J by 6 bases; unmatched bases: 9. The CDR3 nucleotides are TGTGCCAGCAGTTACCCGGCCCAGGGGGCAAGCAATGAGCAGTTCTTC. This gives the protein CASSYPAQGASNEQFF.

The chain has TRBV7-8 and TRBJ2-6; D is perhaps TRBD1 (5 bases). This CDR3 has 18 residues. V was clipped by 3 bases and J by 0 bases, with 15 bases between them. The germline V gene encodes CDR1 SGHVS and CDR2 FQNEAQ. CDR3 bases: TGTGCCAGCAGCTTTTCGGATAGGGGTCTCTCTGGGGCCAACGTCCTGACTTTC. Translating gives CASSFSDRGLSGANVLTF.

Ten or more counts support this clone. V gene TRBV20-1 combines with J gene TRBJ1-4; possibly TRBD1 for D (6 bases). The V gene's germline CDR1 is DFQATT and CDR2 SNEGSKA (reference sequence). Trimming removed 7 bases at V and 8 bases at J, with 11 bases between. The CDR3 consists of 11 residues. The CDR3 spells CSVSDREKLFF. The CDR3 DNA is TGCAGTGTGAGCGACAGGGAAAAACTGTTTTTT.

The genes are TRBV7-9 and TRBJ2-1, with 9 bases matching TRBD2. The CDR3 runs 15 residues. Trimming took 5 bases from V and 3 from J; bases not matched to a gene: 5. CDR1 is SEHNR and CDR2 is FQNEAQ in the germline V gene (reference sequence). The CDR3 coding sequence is TGTGCCAGCAGCGCCGGGACTAGCAGCTACAATGAGCAGTTCTTC. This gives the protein CASSAGTSSYNEQFF.

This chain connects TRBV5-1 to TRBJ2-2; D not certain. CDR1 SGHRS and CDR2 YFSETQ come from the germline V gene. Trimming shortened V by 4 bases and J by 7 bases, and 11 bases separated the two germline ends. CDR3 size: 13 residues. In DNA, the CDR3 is TGCGCCAGCAGCCCCAATCCGAGCGGGGAGCTGTTTTTT. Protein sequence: CASSPNPSGELFF.

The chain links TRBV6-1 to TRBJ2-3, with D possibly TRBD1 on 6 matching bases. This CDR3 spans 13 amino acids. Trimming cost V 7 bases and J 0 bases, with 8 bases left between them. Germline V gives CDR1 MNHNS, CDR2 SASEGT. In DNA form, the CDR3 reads TGTGCCAGCACAGGGGAGAGCACAGATACGCAGTATTTT. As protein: CASTGESTDTQYF.